This T cell receptor (beta chain) was found in a study of T cell repertoires in cytomegalovirus infection. Study-wide context: Public TCR beta signatures indicated both CMV infection and matching HLA type. Study results and limitations: Clonotype analysis showed dominance of the ex vivo response by HLA-C-restricted CMV-specific TCR beta clonotypes. Public TCR beta family frequency separated CMV-and-HLA carriers, including in an independent cohort.

In this sample, this clonotype turned up a few times. Its specificity is not known. A single record per CDR3 protein comes from TCRdb applying MiXCR to the reads. This table has some 680,000 distinct CDR3 sequences, approximately 34% appearing once. There are 15 residues in the CDR3. The V and J ends lost 5 bases and 4 bases respectively, with 15 bases between them. Per germline, CDR1 MNHEY and CDR2 SVGEGT. Specimen: PBMCs. The TCR was taken from a human donor in good health (CMV status not recorded). Some clones in this sample may be carry-over from other donors' samples. The chain carries TRBV6-2 or TRBV6-3 and TRBJ2-1; D unresolved. The CDR3 nucleotides are TGTGCCAGCAGTCTATGGGAACAGTCTTACAATGAGCAGTTCTTC. It specifies CASSLWEQSYNEQFF.